This is a list of T cell receptor beta chains from one sample in a study of blood T cell repertoires in COVID-19. Sequenced by immunoSEQ multiplex PCR; TCRdb stores in-frame clones only, minus some. The sample holds about 53,000 clones, approximately 90% seen once. Material for sequencing was peripheral blood. The receptors shown here come from a middle-aged man with acute or convalescent COVID-19. Both conserved end residues are part of each CDR3. A D gene is named only where the DNA matches it firmly. Rows may omit the clone size; those that give it use once, few, many or a size class.

cdr3_aa cdr3_nt clone_size j_call v_call d_call
CATSGTTYGYTF TGTGCCACCAGTGGGACTACCTATGGCTACACCTTC . TRBJ1-2 TRBV24-1 .
CASSQQGTYEQYF TGTGCCAGCAGTCAACAGGGAACCTACGAGCAGTACTTC . TRBJ2-7 TRBV27 .
CASSFGSGSFEQFF TGTGCCAGCAGCTTTGGTAGCGGGAGCTTTGAGCAGTTCTTC once TRBJ2-1 TRBV11-2 TRBD2
CASSYSVLQNYGYTF TGTGCCAGCAGTTACTCAGTCCTGCAGAACTATGGCTACACCTTC . TRBJ1-2 TRBV6-5 .
CASSEEGQGQYGYTF TGTGCCAGCAGTGAAGAAGGACAGGGTCAATATGGCTACACCTTC few TRBJ1-2 TRBV2 TRBD1
CASSSTGLTTDTQYF TGCGCCAGCAGCTCCACTGGACTGACAACAGATACGCAGTATTTT . TRBJ2-3 TRBV5-1 .
CAWGKGEQYF TGTGCCTGGGGAAAGGGGGAGCAGTACTTC once TRBJ2-7 TRBV30 .
CASGRQTTNEKLFF TGTGCCAGCGGGCGACAGACAACTAATGAAAAACTGTTTTTT . TRBJ1-4 TRBV6-5 .
CASLGGNEQFF TGTGCTTCCCTGGGCGGGAATGAGCAGTTCTTC . TRBJ2-1 TRBV12-5 .
CASSLKSGFQETQYF TGTGCCAGCAGCTTGAAATCGGGGTTCCAAGAGACCCAGTACTTC . TRBJ2-5 TRBV13 .
CASSPLKQGIFEGPNTEAFF TGTGCCAGCAGCCCACTGAAGCAGGGGATCTTCGAGGGCCCCAACACTGAAGCTTTCTTT . TRBJ1-1 TRBV14 .
CAWSSPSSGNEQFF TGTGCCTGGAGTTCCCCTTCTAGCGGCAATGAGCAGTTCTTC . TRBJ2-1 TRBV30 TRBD2
CASSGDSGYYNEQFF TGTGCCAGCAGCGGGGACAGCGGATACTACAATGAGCAGTTCTTC few TRBJ2-1 TRBV7-3 TRBD1
CASTRQGAPYGYTF TGTGCCAGTACCCGACAGGGAGCTCCTTATGGCTACACCTTC . TRBJ1-2 TRBV19 TRBD1
CAWVGQGSYGYTF TGTGCCTGGGTGGGACAGGGGTCCTATGGCTACACCTTC . TRBJ1-2 TRBV30 TRBD1
CASRRDRGTKTQYF TGTGCCAGCAGACGTGACAGGGGGACTAAGACCCAGTACTTC . TRBJ2-5 TRBV7-2 TRBD1
CASRITGPTGELFF TGTGCCAGCAGAATAACAGGTCCCACCGGGGAGCTGTTTTTT . TRBJ2-2 TRBV7-9 .
CASSVGVLQETQYF TGCGCCAGCAGCGTAGGGGTACTCCAAGAGACCCAGTACTTC . TRBJ2-5 TRBV5-1 .
CASSQQFQDTFVGGYTF TGCGCCAGCAGCCAACAATTTCAGGATACCTTTGTTGGAGGCTACACCTTC . TRBJ1-2 TRBV4-1 .
CASSTTATDTQYF TGTGCCAGCAGTACGACAGCAACAGATACGCAGTATTTT once TRBJ2-3 TRBV6-5 .
CASSLSPGRDYGYTF TGTGCCAGCAGTTTATCGCCGGGCAGGGACTATGGCTACACCTTC . TRBJ1-2 TRBV27 .
CASLPGQGAYSNQPQHF TGTGCCAGCTTACCGGGACAGGGGGCTTATAGCAATCAGCCCCAGCATTTT . TRBJ1-5 TRBV28 TRBD1
CASSYVGSTEAFF TGTGCCAGCAGTTACGTGGGGAGCACTGAAGCTTTCTTT few TRBJ1-1 TRBV6-6 .
CAISARGTTNYGYTF TGTGCCATCAGTGCCAGGGGGACCACTAACTATGGCTACACCTTC . TRBJ1-2 TRBV10-3 TRBD1
CASSGFTEAFF TGTGCTAGTTCAGGGTTCACTGAAGCTTTCTTT . TRBJ1-1 TRBV30 .
CASSLRRAPLPHFF TGTGCCAGCAGCTTGCGCAGGGCCCCGCTTCCGCACTTCTTC . TRBJ1-2 TRBV5-6 .
CASSWRTGTGPYEQYF TGTGCCAGCAGTTGGCGAACCGGGACAGGGCCCTACGAGCAGTACTTC . TRBJ2-7 TRBV6-6 TRBD1
CASSYSNPRETQYF TGTGCCAGCAGTTATTCCAACCCGCGAGAGACCCAGTACTTC . TRBJ2-5 TRBV6-9 .
CASSLGGGYTF TGTGCCAGCAGCTTAGGAGGGGGCTACACCTTC . TRBJ1-2 TRBV11-2 .
CASSGALAGAVEQYF TGTGCCAGCAGTGGGGCACTAGCGGGTGCGGTCGAGCAGTACTTC . TRBJ2-7 TRBV6-2/TRBV6-3 TRBD2
CASSPDGDSGNTIYF TGTGCCAGCAGCCCTGACGGAGACTCTGGAAACACCATATATTTT . TRBJ1-3 TRBV9 .